Following are 28 T cell receptor beta chains from one sample sequenced in a study of vaccination effects on CD4 cells after COVID-19. When around 9 days of culture had elapsed, CD4+ T cells were isolated. The table came from immunoSEQ multiplex PCR; TCRdb's copy has only in-frame clones and leaves some out. Altogether around 50,000 clones are present, about 67% being singletons, with the ten largest covering 4.5% to 7%. Their antigens remain unidentified. This specimen consisted of CD4+ T cells from PBMCs cultured without peptide, obtained before COVID-19 vaccination. These receptor sequences come from a human donor who received a COVID-19 vaccine.

This clone was counted between two and nine times. J is TRBJ1-5 and V is TRBV2; TRBD1 is a possible D gene (5 bases). Germline V gives CDR1 SNHLY, CDR2 FYNNEI. The CDR3 totals 15 residues. The germline V and J ends were trimmed by 5 bases and 2 bases, with 13 bases remaining between them. The CDR3 bases are TGTGCCAGCAGTCGTCAGGGAGGAGGCAATCAGCCCCAGCATTTT. Translating gives CASSRQGGGNQPQHF.

The gene calls are TRBV4-3 and TRBJ2-1; 11 nucleotides align to TRBD2. Germline loops: CDR1 LGHNA, CDR2 YSLEER. The V gene end was trimmed by 4 bases and the J gene end by 4 bases; junction bases not matched to a gene: 6. The CDR3 extends over 16 amino acids. CDR3 DNA: TGCGCCAGCAGCCCCCTACTAGCGGGGGCTTACAATGAGCAGTTCTTC. Protein sequence: CASSPLLAGAYNEQFF.

The V gene is TRBV3-1 (or the pseudogene TRBV3-2), the J gene TRBJ2-1, with D perhaps TRBD1 (6 bases). V was clipped by 1 base and J by 8 bases, with 9 bases between them. Germline V gene sequence: CDR1 LGHDT, CDR2 YNNKEL (reference sequence). The CDR3 totals 13 residues. This CDR3 reads CASSQVSGDEQFF. The CDR3, as DNA: TGTGCCAGCAGCCAAGTCTCAGGGGATGAGCAGTTCTTC.

V is TRBV27 and J is TRBJ1-2; D may be TRBD1 (6 bases). Germline V gives CDR1 MNHEY, CDR2 SMNVEV (reference sequence). V lost 6 bases and J lost 7, with 27 bases in between. This CDR3 comprises 17 residues. The CDR3 DNA reads TGTGCCAGCAGGACACTCGGTGGCCGGGGGCTAGGGGGTGGCTACACCTTC. Translated: CASRTLGGRGLGGGYTF.

This clone was found a few times. The chain carries TRBV5-1 and TRBJ2-7; D is unclear. Germline V CDR1 and CDR2: SGHRS, YFSETQ. Trimming removed 5 bases at V and 2 bases at J, with 11 bases between. The CDR3 has 13 amino acids. CDR3 nucleotide sequence: TGCGCCAGCAGGTCTGGCACTGCCTACGAGCAGTACTTC. Translation gives CASRSGTAYEQYF.

In this sample, this clone turned up a few times. The rearrangement uses TRBV6-5 and TRBJ2-7; TRBD1 might be the D (6 bases). Germline lookup yields CDR1 MNHEY and CDR2 SVGAGI. V was pared by 6 bases and J by 3 bases, with 18 bases between. This CDR3 is 15 amino acids long. The CDR3 is CASRSRTDHYYEQYF. Here the CDR3 DNA reads TGTGCCAGCAGATCCCGGACAGACCATTACTACGAGCAGTACTTC.

The gene calls are TRBV10-3 and TRBJ2-5; 9 nucleotides line up with TRBD1. The CDR3 length is 14 residues. From germline, CDR1 is ENHRY and CDR2 SYGVKD. Unmatched junction bases numbered 7, after V lost 6 bases and J lost 5 bases. The CDR3 DNA follows: TGTGCCATCAGCGAAGGGACAGGGCGGGAGACCCAGTACTTC. Encoded protein: CAISEGTGRETQYF.

The gene calls are TRBV7-2 and TRBJ2-1, with a possible D match to TRBD2 (7 bases). CDR3 length equals 14 residues. Germline V gene data show CDR1 as SGHTA and CDR2 as FQGNSA. The V end was cut by 3 bases, the J end by 6 bases, with 12 bases between. As DNA, the CDR3 is TGTGCCAGCAGCTTCGGGGGGCTGGGCAATGAGCAGTTCTTC. Its protein is CASSFGGLGNEQFF.

This chain links TRBV20-1 with TRBJ2-7; a weak D match, TRBD1 (5 bases). Trimming shortened V by 5 bases and J by 5 bases, and 16 bases separated the two germline ends. Germline-derived CDR1 and CDR2 are DFQATT and SNEGSKA (reference sequence). The CDR3 runs 13 residues. The CDR3 is CSAGETGADEQYF. The DNA for the CDR3 is TGCAGTGCTGGTGAGACTGGGGCAGACGAGCAGTACTTC.

V is TRBV5-1 and J is TRBJ2-5, with TRBD1 identical over 7 bases. With 4 bases clipped from V and 0 bases from J, the junction kept 6 bases outside the gene matches. The CDR3 has 15 residues. The germline V gene encodes CDR1 SGHRS and CDR2 YFSETQ. In DNA form, the CDR3 reads TGCGCCAGCAGCCCCGGGACAGCGTACCAAGAGACCCAGTACTTC. This sequence encodes CASSPGTAYQETQYF.

The DNA of the CDR3 is TGTGCCAGCAGTTCTCGTAAAGGGGTAATCGGGGAGCAGTACTTC. This sequence encodes CASSSRKGVIGEQYF. V gene TRBV6-5 combines with J gene TRBJ2-7, with D tentatively TRBD1 (5 bases). In germline, CDR1 is MNHEY, CDR2 SVGAGI. The ends were cut back, 4 bases at V and 7 bases at J, with 20 bases in the middle. The CDR3 extends over 15 amino acids.

This clone was observed a few times. The chain recombines TRBV12-5 with TRBJ2-3, with D tentatively TRBD2 (6 bases). This CDR3 spans 12 amino acids. From germline, CDR1 is LGHNT and CDR2 FRNRAP. V was shortened by 0 bases and J by 9 bases, with 7 bases between the two germline ends. The CDR3: CASGLVGGTQYF. The DNA of the CDR3 is TGTGCTAGTGGTTTGGTTGGAGGGACGCAGTATTTT.

The genes are TRBV19 and TRBJ1-4, with D tentatively TRBD1 (5 bases). V was clipped by 5 bases and J by 1 base, with 5 bases between them. This CDR3 region has 13 residues. CDR1 and CDR2 (germline): LNHDA, SQIVND (reference sequence). For the CDR3, the DNA is TGTGCCAGTAGTGGGGGAACTAATGAAAAACTGTTTTTT. Its protein product is CASSGGTNEKLFF. Variable domain in full (rest from reference TRBV19 and TRBJ1-4): DGGITQSPKYLFRKEGQNVTLSCEQNLNHDAMYWYRQDPGQGLRLIYYSQIVNDFQKGDIAEGYSVSREKKESFPLTVTSAQKNPTAFYLCASSGGTNEKLFFGSGTQLSVL.

V is TRBV2 and J is TRBJ1-5; 11 bases map to TRBD1. The CDR3 consists of 14 residues. Germline-derived CDR1 and CDR2 are SNHLY and FYNNEI. V was clipped by 7 bases and J by 4 bases; unmatched bases: 3. The CDR3 bases are TGTGCCAGCACCGGGACAGGGGGAAATCAGCCCCAGCATTTT. Its translation: CASTGTGGNQPQHF.

With respect to this clone: The junction departs from germline at one end; a sequencing error may be responsible. The V gene is TRBV28, the J gene TRBJ1-6; D gene uncertain. Germline V lookup: CDR1 MDHEN, CDR2 SYDVKM. The CDR3 sequence is 14 residues long. For the CDR3, the DNA is TGTGCCAGCAGTTTACGGCCGGATAATTCACCTCTCCACTTT. As protein: CASSLRPDNSPLHF. Variable domain in full (rest from reference TRBV28 and TRBJ1-6): DVKVTQSSRYLVKRTGEKVFLECVQDMDHENMFWYRQDPGLGLRLIYFSYDVKMKEKGDIPEGYSVSREKKERFSLILESASTNQTSMYLCASSLRPDNSPLHFGNGTRLTVT.

The rearrangement joins TRBV7-9 to TRBJ2-7; the match to TRBD2 covers 8 bases. CDR1 and CDR2 from the germline V gene are SEHNR and FQNEAQ (reference sequence). Germline trimming cut 4 bases from V and 2 bases from J; bases unmatched to any gene: 7. This CDR3 has 15 residues. CDR3 loop: CASSSSELAAYEQYF. DNA of the CDR3: TGTGCCAGCAGCTCCTCGGAACTAGCGGCCTACGAGCAGTACTTC.

With regard to this clone: Sequence at one end of the junction differs from germline and may be a read error. The J gene is TRBJ1-6, the V gene TRBV18, with D unclear. Per the germline V gene, CDR1 is KGHSH and CDR2 is LQKENI. The CDR3 consists of 13 residues. The CDR3 sequence: CASSPSYNSSLHF. DNA of the CDR3: TGTGCCAGCTCACCCTCCTATAATTCATCCCTCCACTTT.

CDR3 coding DNA: TGTGCCAGCAGCCCTGACCCACTAGCGGGAGGCCCCTCCTACAATGAGCAGTTCTTC. Residues: CASSPDPLAGGPSYNEQFF. The rearrangement joins TRBV11-2 to TRBJ2-1, with 12 bases fitting TRBD2. Losses at the gene ends were 5 bases for V and 0 bases for J; bases not matched to a gene: 11. Germline values: CDR1 SGHAT, CDR2 FQNNGV. This CDR3 spans 19 amino acids.

The chain links TRBV27 to TRBJ2-3, with no clear D. The ends were cut back, 1 base at V and 2 bases at J, with 13 bases in the middle. The CDR3 is made up of 16 amino acids. In germline, CDR1 is MNHEY, CDR2 SMNVEV (reference sequence). The CDR3 loop is CASSLYAESSTDTQYF. The CDR3 region has the DNA TGTGCCAGCAGTTTATACGCGGAAAGTTCCACAGATACGCAGTATTTT.

The chain employs TRBV6-5 and TRBJ1-2, with 8 bases lining up with TRBD1. Germline CDR1 reads MNHEY; CDR2 reads SVGAGI. This CDR3 spans 15 amino acids. V was clipped by 10 bases and J by 3 bases; unmatched bases: 13. The CDR3 DNA follows: TGTGCCACCGGGACAGGAGGTCTGCGGGACTATGGCTACACCTTC. Translating gives CATGTGGLRDYGYTF.

This clone was detected only a few times. The chain couples TRBV10-3 to TRBJ1-5; 7 bases line up with TRBD1. This CDR3 comprises 16 residues. V gave up 0 bases and J gave up 4 bases; unmatched junction bases: 6. Looked up from germline, CDR1 is ENHRY and CDR2 is SYGVKD. The CDR3 here is CAISESRGQWNQPQHF. The DNA for the CDR3 is TGTGCCATCAGTGAGTCTAGGGGACAGTGGAATCAGCCCCAGCATTTT.

The chain recombines TRBV6-5 with TRBJ1-3; D gene ambiguous. Trimming took off 8 bases at V and 2 bases at J, with 10 bases between the two ends. CDR1 and CDR2 from the germline V gene are MNHEY and SVGAGI. This CDR3 has 13 residues. The CDR3 sequence is CASRGGPGNTIYF. In DNA form, the CDR3 reads TGTGCCAGCCGGGGTGGCCCTGGAAACACCATATATTTT.

Notes on this clone: A junction boundary mismatches the germline segment, possibly from a read error. This sequence joins TRBV11-2 and TRBJ2-7; tentatively, D is TRBD2 (7 bases). Germline V gene sequence: CDR1 SGHAT, CDR2 FQNNGV. CDR3 length equals 10 residues. The CDR3 bases are TGTGCCAGCACCCGGCCCGGGGGGCGCTTC. Protein: CASTRPGGRF.

V gene TRBV7-9 combines with J gene TRBJ2-3, with D tentatively TRBD1 (7 bases). Germline V gene data show CDR1 as SEHNR and CDR2 as FQNEAQ (reference sequence). V lost 2 bases and J 6 bases, leaving 12 bases between the germline ends. The CDR3 covers 14 residues. Here the CDR3 reads CASSLQGGEDTQYF. The CDR3 nucleotides read TGTGCCAGCAGCTTACAGGGGGGTGAGGATACGCAGTATTTT.

The chain has TRBV5-6 and TRBJ1-2, with D unclear. CDR1 is SGHDT, CDR2 YYEEEE, per germline. CDR3 length: 14 amino acids. Trimming took off 0 bases at V and 1 base at J, with 7 bases between the two ends. In DNA, the CDR3 is TGTGCCAGCAGCTTGGGGCAAATTAACTATGGCTACACCTTC. Translated, it gives CASSLGQINYGYTF.

V gene TRBV25-1 combines with J gene TRBJ1-4, with D perhaps matching TRBD1 (5 bases). Germline CDR1 is MGHDK and CDR2 is SYGVNS. The CDR3 spans 16 residues. The V gene lost 5 bases and the J gene lost 3 bases, with 16 bases spanning the gap. The CDR3 DNA sequence: TGTGCCAGCAGTCCCCCCCGGGGGGAGGCTAATGAAAAACTGTTTTTT. It yields the protein CASSPPRGEANEKLFF.

V is TRBV3-1 (or the pseudogene TRBV3-2) and J is TRBJ1-1; no reliable D call. Trimming removed 3 bases from V and 3 bases from J, with 11 bases in between. CDR3 size: 14 residues. The germline gives CDR1 LGHDT, CDR2 YNNKEL (reference sequence). The chain's CDR3 is CASSHRGSDTEAFF. In DNA form, the CDR3 reads TGTGCCAGCAGCCATCGGGGATCGGACACTGAAGCTTTCTTT.

V gene TRBV9 combines with J gene TRBJ1-3; D may be TRBD1 (5 bases). The CDR3 extends over 16 amino acids. Germline lookup yields CDR1 SGDLS and CDR2 YYNGEE. Trimming left V 0 bases short and J 2 bases short, with 12 bases between. CDR3 in DNA: TGTGCCAGCAGCGTAGGGGGGGGAGGAGCTGGAAACACCATATATTTT. Amino acid sequence: CASSVGGGGAGNTIYF.